This T cell receptor (beta chain) was recorded in a study of cytomegalovirus exposure and HLA in healthy donors. Whole-study findings and limits: Presence/absence analyses supposed approximately even sequencing depth among donors. Analysis was carried out at a later point, and it linked a missense DCLRE1C variant to TCR beta V- and J-gene trimming.

CDR3 length equals 15 residues. V lost 3 bases to trimming and J lost 6 bases; unmatched junction nucleotides: 6. In germline, CDR1 is KGHSH, CDR2 LQKENI. As for this clone: What it binds is not known.

PCR involved 60 Vbeta and 13 Jbeta primers. The assay was immunoSEQ multiplex PCR, and TCRdb's table has in-frame clones only and misses some. This table has about 79,000 clones, 70% to 80% appearing once. Material: PBMCs. This TCR came from a man aged 55 to 70 in good health and CMV-seronegative. The genes are TRBV18 and TRBJ1-3; 9 bases are a match to TRBD1. The CDR3: CASSPGQGRENTIYF. DNA of the CDR3: TGTGCCAGCTCACCTGGACAGGGGCGGGAAAACACCATATATTTT.